This T cell receptor (beta chain) stems from a study of cytomegalovirus exposure and HLA in healthy donors. Worth noting for this clone: What it recognizes is unknown.

13 Jbeta primers and 60 Vbeta primers were used for the PCR. The protocol was immunoSEQ multiplex PCR, while the TCRdb copy is restricted to in-frame clones and leaves out a portion. The repertoire consists of 100,000 to 150,000 clones, with 70% to 80% occurring once and the leading ten covering around 8.5%. Study findings and constraints: Researchers reported that three CMV-associated chains were confirmed in vitro as CMV antigen-specific. Most likely, a cluster of highly shared sequence variants arose as a sequencing artifact. Roughly uniform depth of sequencing across donors was assumed in presence/absence analyses.

Germline V gene sequence: CDR1 MDHEN, CDR2 SYDVKM. The CDR3 spans 14 residues. Trimming left V 5 bases short and J 0 bases short, with 8 bases between. This receptor was obtained from a woman aged 50 to 60 in good health and CMV-seropositive. This chain links TRBV28 with TRBJ1-3, with no clear D. The source material was PBMCs. CDR3 protein: CASSREASGNTIYF. DNA for the CDR3: TGTGCCAGCAGTAGGGAGGCCTCTGGAAACACCATATATTTT.